These T cell receptor beta chains were read from a single sample in a study of T cells in Graves' hyperthyroidism and ophthalmopathy. Via MiXCR, TCRdb re-called the multiplex PCR reads, giving one row per CDR3 protein. The sample holds some 600,000 distinct CDR3 sequences, 11% to 15% seen once. Sequencing was done on a sample of blood. All receptors derive from a woman aged 30 to 39 with Graves' hyperthyroidism that later progressed to Graves' ophthalmopathy. Both conserved end residues are part of each CDR3. The D gene is left open where the match is weak. The size of a clone is reported for some rows only, either as once, few or many, or as a class for expanded clones.

size	V	J	D	CDR3	DNA
many	TRBV14	TRBJ2-1	.	CASSQLVGGYNEQFF	TGTGCCAGCAGCCAACTCGTAGGAGGCTACAATGAGCAGTTCTTC
many	TRBV9	TRBJ2-3	.	CASSVESVPDTQYF	TGTGCCAGCAGCGTGGAGTCCGTCCCAGATACGCAGTATTTT
.	TRBV20-1	TRBJ2-7	.	CSAEGHGDYEQYF	TGCAGTGCTGAGGGACACGGGGACTACGAGCAGTACTTC
.	TRBV6-2/TRBV6-3	TRBJ1-1	.	CAIWGGNTEAFF	TGTGCCATCTGGGGCGGGAACACTGAAGCTTTCTTT
few	TRBV27	TRBJ1-1	.	CASSDAPRGNTEAFF	TGTGCCAGCAGTGACGCTCCCAGGGGCAACACTGAAGCTTTCTTT
.	TRBV4-2	TRBJ2-7	TRBD2	CASSQDPSGSSYEQYF	TGTGCCAGCAGCCAGGATCCTAGCGGGAGCTCCTACGAGCAGTACTTC
many	TRBV29-1	TRBJ2-5	TRBD1	CSGTGTEETQYF	TGCAGCGGCACCGGGACAGAAGAGACCCAGTACTTC
many	TRBV29-1	TRBJ2-5	.	CSVEVREQETQYF	TGCAGCGTTGAAGTTCGGGAGCAAGAGACCCAGTACTTC
many	TRBV28	TRBJ2-2	.	CASSRRATNTGELFF	TGTGCCAGCAGTCGGAGGGCAACGAACACCGGGGAGCTGTTTTTT
many	TRBV6-5	TRBJ2-7	.	CASSYGVGTAYEQYF	TGTGCCAGCAGTTACGGGGTGGGAACGGCGTACGAGCAGTACTTC
many	TRBV20-1	TRBJ2-6	TRBD2	CSARDGLAVDAGANVLTF	TGCAGTGCTAGAGATGGACTAGCGGTGGACGCTGGGGCCAACGTCCTGACTTTC
many	TRBV5-1	TRBJ1-5	.	CASSFQDKHSQPQHF	TGCGCCAGCAGCTTTCAAGACAAACACAGCCAGCCCCAGCATTTT
many	TRBV19	TRBJ2-2	.	CASRIGTQTGELFF	TGTGCCAGTCGGATAGGCACCCAGACCGGGGAGCTGTTTTTT
.	TRBV20-1	TRBJ2-3	TRBD2	CSARAGGADTQYF	TGCAGTGCTAGAGCGGGAGGTGCAGATACGCAGTATTTT
many	TRBV6-1	TRBJ1-5	.	CASSGQQNQPQHF	TGTGCCAGCTCTGGGCAGCAAAATCAGCCCCAGCATTTT
many	TRBV5-5	TRBJ1-6	.	CASSSRQNNSPLHF	TGTGCCAGCAGCTCGAGACAGAATAATTCACCCCTCCACTTT
many	TRBV3-1	TRBJ1-5	.	CASSQGSQPQHF	TGTGCCAGCAGCCAAGGGAGCCAGCCCCAGCATTTT
.	TRBV7-7	TRBJ1-4	.	CASSTRARSEKLFF	TGTGCTAGCAGCACCCGGGCCCGAAGTGAAAAACTGTTTTTT
many	TRBV12-3/TRBV12-4	TRBJ2-3	TRBD1	CASSPTPQGEHTDTQYF	TGTGCCAGCAGTCCCACCCCCCAGGGGGAACACACAGATACGCAGTATTTT
few	TRBV20-1	TRBJ2-1	.	CSARDYTSSSYNEQFF	TGCAGTGCTAGAGACTATACCTCGAGCTCCTACAATGAGCAGTTCTTC
many	TRBV19	TRBJ1-2	.	CASSAQAAVYGYTF	TGTGCCAGTAGTGCGCAGGCGGCAGTCTATGGCTACACCTTC
.	TRBV24-1	TRBJ2-3	TRBD1	CATSDFGGRGQSDTQYF	TGTGCCACCAGTGATTTTGGGGGCAGGGGACAGTCGGATACGCAGTATTTT
few	TRBV4-1	TRBJ1-1	.	CASSQVMFNTEAFF	TGCGCCAGCAGCCAAGTGATGTTTAACACTGAAGCTTTCTTT
many	TRBV6-1	TRBJ2-4	.	CASSEVGQTQAKNIQYF	TGTGCCAGCAGTGAAGTCGGACAGACCCAGGCCAAAAACATTCAGTACTTC
many	TRBV13	TRBJ2-1	TRBD2	CASSPAGTSGNNEQFF	TGTGCCAGCAGCCCCGCCGGGACTAGCGGAAACAATGAGCAGTTCTTC
.	TRBV27	TRBJ2-7	TRBD1	CASSFRQGAPYEQYF	TGTGCCAGCAGTTTCCGACAGGGGGCTCCCTACGAGCAGTACTTC
many	TRBV2	TRBJ2-7	.	CASSEWGEQYF	TGTGCCAGCAGTGAATGGGGCGAGCAGTACTTC
many	TRBV28	TRBJ1-5	.	CASSLGSGSNQPQHF	TGTGCCAGCAGTTTGGGGTCAGGGTCCAATCAGCCCCAGCATTTT
many	TRBV10-3	TRBJ2-7	TRBD2	CATLGSHRKKLATYEQYF	TGTGCCACGTTGGGATCACACCGAAAGAAACTAGCGACCTACGAGCAGTACTTC
few	TRBV6-1	TRBJ1-5	.	CASRTGQNSNQPQHF	TGTGCCAGCAGAACGGGACAAAATAGCAATCAGCCCCAGCATTTT
.	TRBV18	TRBJ1-1	.	CASSPNGGPTEAFF	TGTGCCAGCTCACCTAACGGGGGGCCCACTGAAGCTTTCTTT
.	TRBV24-1	TRBJ1-6	.	CATADSLNSPLHF	TGTGCCACCGCGGACAGTCTTAATTCACCCCTCCACTTT
many	TRBV7-2	TRBJ2-7	TRBD2	CASSFVHPGTSGSYEQYF	TGTGCCAGCAGCTTCGTACATCCCGGGACTAGCGGTTCCTACGAGCAGTACTTC
many	TRBV7-2	TRBJ1-1	TRBD1	CASSWGQGATEAFF	TGTGCCAGCAGCTGGGGGCAGGGGGCAACTGAAGCTTTCTTT
few	TRBV20-1	TRBJ1-3	.	CSARGGAGNTIYF	TGCAGTGCTAGGGGCGGGGCTGGAAACACCATATATTTT
many	TRBV11-2	TRBJ2-1	TRBD2	CASSLGLAGGADNEQFF	TGTGCCAGCAGCTTAGGACTAGCGGGAGGGGCCGACAATGAGCAGTTCTTC
few	TRBV9	TRBJ2-4	TRBD1	CASSLQGEGKNIQYF	TGTGCCAGCAGCCTCCAGGGGGAAGGCAAAAACATTCAGTACTTC
many	TRBV29-1	TRBJ2-7	.	CSVRVNTYEQYF	TGCAGCGTTCGAGTTAATACCTACGAGCAGTACTTC
many	TRBV7-3	TRBJ1-2	TRBD1	CASSQPGQVHGYTF	TGTGCCAGCAGCCAACCAGGACAGGTCCATGGCTACACCTTC
few	TRBV10-2	TRBJ1-1	TRBD1	CASRIDRGNTEAFF	TGCGCCAGCAGAATTGACAGGGGAAACACTGAAGCTTTCTTT
many	TRBV18	TRBJ2-7	TRBD1	CASSPGQVTYEQYF	TGTGCCAGCTCGCCCGGACAGGTTACCTACGAGCAGTACTTC
once	TRBV14	TRBJ2-7	TRBD2	CASSLVWREVPHEQYF	TGTGCCAGCAGCCTAGTTTGGCGGGAGGTTCCCCACGAGCAGTACTTC
many	TRBV24-1	TRBJ2-7	.	CATSAGATPYEQYF	TGTGCCACCAGTGCGGGGGCTACCCCCTACGAGCAGTACTTC
few	TRBV18	TRBJ1-1	.	CASSPPQGGEAFF	TGTGCCAGCTCACCCCCCCAAGGGGGGGAAGCTTTCTTT
few	TRBV4-2	TRBJ1-3	.	CASSRAADSGNTIYF	TGTGCCAGCAGCAGGGCGGCCGACTCTGGAAACACCATATATTTT
few	TRBV27	TRBJ2-7	.	CACRIRTGAYEQYF	TGTGCCTGCAGAATCAGAACAGGCGCCTACGAGCAGTACTTC
.	TRBV25-1	TRBJ2-5	.	CASSAPDRRETQYF	TGTGCCAGCAGTGCACCCGACAGGCGTGAGACCCAGTACTTC
many	TRBV28	TRBJ2-5	TRBD1	CASSLTGMRETQYF	TGTGCCAGCAGTTTGACAGGGATGAGAGAGACCCAGTACTTC
many	TRBV12-3/TRBV12-4	TRBJ2-5	.	CASSLGMGRKTQYF	TGTGCCAGCAGTCTGGGGATGGGGCGAAAGACCCAGTACTTC
.	TRBV28	TRBJ2-1	TRBD2	CASSFTPGAGGPNEQFF	TGTGCCAGCAGTTTCACCCCTGGGGCGGGAGGGCCCAATGAGCAGTTCTTC
many	TRBV3-1	TRBJ2-2	.	CASSPSVGELFF	TGTGCCAGCAGCCCCTCGGTCGGGGAGCTGTTTTTT
many	TRBV6-1	TRBJ2-3	TRBD2	CASSEAITPGTSSFLTDTQYF	TGTGCCAGCAGTGAAGCGATAACGCCCGGGACTAGCTCATTCCTCACAGATACGCAGTATTTT
many	TRBV20-1	TRBJ2-1	.	CSFGLRGNNEQFF	TGCAGTTTTGGGCTAAGGGGGAACAATGAGCAGTTCTTC
many	TRBV2	TRBJ2-1	TRBD2	CASTPTSVNNEQFF	TGTGCCAGCACCCCGACTAGCGTAAACAATGAGCAGTTCTTC
many	TRBV6-1	TRBJ2-7	TRBD2	CASSERSSGRDEQYF	TGTGCCAGCAGTGAAAGGTCTAGCGGGAGAGACGAGCAGTACTTC